This passage covers 18 T cell receptor beta chains from one sample sequenced in a study of blood T cell repertoires in COVID-19. Profiled with immunoSEQ multiplex PCR; TCRdb holds only in-frame clones, not every one. The data hold some 250,000 clones, with approximately 81% observed a single time. The sequenced sample consisted of peripheral blood. These receptors all come from a young woman with acute or convalescent COVID-19.

This chain connects TRBV9 to TRBJ2-1; TRBD1 agrees at 7 bases. With 0 bases clipped from V and 8 bases from J, the junction kept 11 bases outside the gene matches. Germline V gene sequence: CDR1 SGDLS, CDR2 YYNGEE. The CDR3 consists of 16 residues. DNA for the CDR3: TGTGCCAGCAGCGTAGTTCCCGGACAGGAAAGCGATGAGCAGTTCTTC. It yields the protein CASSVVPGQESDEQFF.

The chain links TRBV15 to TRBJ1-5, with a weak D call TRBD1 (6 bases). Germline values: CDR1 LNHNV, CDR2 YYDKDF (reference sequence). The CDR3 covers 17 residues. Trimming left V 0 bases short and J 1 base short, with 13 bases between. CDR3 coding DNA: TGTGCCACCAGCAGAGATCTCGCAGGGGAGAGCAATCAGCCCCAGCATTTT. Translating it yields CATSRDLAGESNQPQHF.

The rearrangement links TRBV15 to TRBJ2-2, with a weak D call TRBD2 (6 bases). The germline CDR1 and CDR2 sequences are LNHNV and YYDKDF (reference sequence). This CDR3 has 16 amino acids. Trimming left V 3 bases short and J 0 bases short, with 11 bases between. The CDR3 here is CATSRRLGTNTGELFF. DNA of the CDR3: TGTGCCACCAGCAGGCGACTAGGAACGAACACCGGGGAGCTGTTTTTT.

The J gene is TRBJ1-6, the V gene TRBV27, with TRBD1 identical over 8 bases. The CDR3 contains 17 residues. Losses at the gene ends were 2 bases for V and 6 bases for J; bases not matched to a gene: 9. Germline CDR1 and CDR2: MNHEY and SMNVEV (reference sequence). Here the CDR3 DNA reads TGTGCCAGCAGTTTAAATGGGGCAGGGGGCATTAATTCACCCCTCCACTTT. This codes for CASSLNGAGGINSPLHF.

This clone was counted once. The V gene is TRBV9, the J gene TRBJ2-4, with 9 bases fitting TRBD2. Germline lookup yields CDR1 SGDLS and CDR2 YYNGEE. Trimming removed 1 base from V and 8 bases from J; junction bases left unmatched: 7. This CDR3 region has 15 residues. CDR3 nucleotide sequence: TGTGCCAGCAGCGTACGTAGCGGGAGTGACCACATTCAGTACTTC. It specifies CASSVRSGSDHIQYF.

The CDR3 loop reads CASSLGLAGHPYEQYF. The CDR3 nucleotides read TGTGCCAGCAGTCTCGGACTAGCGGGGCACCCCTACGAGCAGTACTTC. The chain combines TRBV27 with TRBJ2-7, with 12 bases identical to TRBD2. V gave up 5 bases and J gave up 2 bases; unmatched junction bases: 7. CDR3 length equals 16 residues. The germline CDR1 and CDR2 sequences are MNHEY and SMNVEV (reference sequence).

The chain couples TRBV7-2 to TRBJ2-7; D gene uncertain. V lost 1 base to trimming and J lost 4 bases, with 11 bases between them. There are 14 residues in the CDR3. Per germline, CDR1 SGHTA and CDR2 FQGNSA. The chain's CDR3 is CASSLGRQNYEQYF. DNA of the CDR3: TGTGCCAGCAGCTTAGGTCGCCAGAATTACGAGCAGTACTTC.

This clone has more than one count but fewer than ten. V is TRBV28 and J is TRBJ2-7; unclear D gene. With 3 bases removed from V and 2 bases from J, the gap between germline ends came to 11 bases. There are 14 residues in the CDR3. Germline V gene lookup returns CDR1 MDHEN and CDR2 SYDVKM. CDR3 residues: CASSFRLRPYEQYF. The CDR3 nucleotides are TGTGCCAGCAGTTTCCGGCTGAGGCCCTACGAGCAGTACTTC.

V is TRBV3-1 (or the pseudogene TRBV3-2) and J is TRBJ1-1, with TRBD1 matching 10 bases. Losses at the gene ends were 5 bases for V and 7 bases for J; bases not matched to a gene: 10. Germline V gene data show CDR1 as LGHDT and CDR2 as YNNKEL (reference sequence). CDR3 length: 15 residues. The CDR3: CASSSRDRGSGEAFF. CDR3 in DNA: TGTGCCAGCAGCTCCCGGGACAGGGGCAGCGGTGAAGCTTTCTTT.

The table lists this clone with a count of one. The rearrangement links TRBV18 to TRBJ2-7; 7 bases are shared with TRBD2. CDR3 size: 13 residues. The germline V gene has CDR1 KGHSH and CDR2 LQKENI. With 2 bases clipped from V and 7 bases from J, the junction kept 5 bases outside the gene matches. CDR3 region: CASSPGEGREQYF. The CDR3 DNA reads as TGTGCCAGCTCACCAGGGGAGGGCAGGGAGCAGTACTTC.

This clone was seen only a few times. The chain couples TRBV4-3 to TRBJ1-3; tentative D call: TRBD1 (5 bases). CDR1 is LGHNA and CDR2 is YSLEER in the germline V gene. V shed 3 bases and J shed 3 bases, with 18 bases lying between them. This CDR3 spans 17 amino acids. The CDR3 protein is CASSHVAPSGVGNTIYF. CDR3 DNA: TGCGCCAGCAGCCACGTGGCCCCTTCGGGGGTTGGAAACACCATATATTTT.

V gene TRBV11-2 combines with J gene TRBJ2-7; 8 nucleotides align to TRBD1. The length of the CDR3 is 15 residues. After removal of 1 base from V and 5 bases from J, the junction contained 7 bases not matched to a gene. Per germline, CDR1 SGHAT and CDR2 FQNNGV. The CDR3 protein is CASSLVGTGGHEQYF. The CDR3 nucleotides read TGTGCCAGCAGCTTAGTTGGCACAGGGGGGCACGAGCAGTACTTC. Complete variable domain (other parts from reference TRBV11-2 and TRBJ2-7): EAGVAQSPRYKIIEKRQSVAFWCNPISGHATLYWYQQILGQGPKLLIQFQNNGVVDDSQLPKDRFSAERLKGVDSTLKIQPAKLEDSAVYLCASSLVGTGGHEQYFGPGTRLTVT.

This sequence joins TRBV18 and TRBJ2-1; 14 bases are a match to TRBD2. In germline, CDR1 is KGHSH, CDR2 LQKENI. The CDR3 covers 20 residues. Losses at the gene ends were 3 bases for V and 7 bases for J; bases not matched to a gene: 17. The CDR3 here is CASSPDGIWGLAGAGNEQFF. CDR3 nucleotides: TGTGCCAGCTCACCGGACGGGATTTGGGGACTAGCGGGAGCCGGGAATGAGCAGTTCTTC.

As regards this clone: Distinct nucleotide sequences in the sample also encode this CDR3. This chain uses TRBV18 with TRBJ2-7; D might be TRBD1 (6 bases). The CDR3 is 13 residues long. Germline CDR1 reads KGHSH; CDR2 reads LQKENI. V gave up 3 bases and J gave up 1 base, with 7 bases separating them. The CDR3, as DNA: TGTGCCAGCTCACCGGACAGTTCCTACGAGCAGTACTTC. This sequence encodes CASSPDSSYEQYF. Full variable domain (remainder filled in from reference TRBV18 and TRBJ2-7): NAGVMQNPRHLVRRRGQEARLRCSPMKGHSHVYWYRQLPEEGLKFMVYLQKENIIDESGMPKERFSAEFPKEGPSILRIQQVVRGDSAAYFCASSPDSSYEQYFGPGTRLTVT.

CDR3 sequence reads: CASREWQQNSPLHF. The CDR3 nucleotides read TGTGCCAGCAGGGAGTGGCAGCAGAATTCACCCCTCCACTTT. The V and J genes are TRBV6-6 and TRBJ1-6; D is unresolved. Trimming took 6 bases from V and 7 from J, leaving 13 bases between them. Germline CDR1 MNHNY, CDR2 SVGAGI (reference sequence). This CDR3 comprises 14 residues.

The V gene is TRBV4-3, the J gene TRBJ2-7, with D uncertain. The CDR3 covers 16 residues. The germline gives CDR1 LGHNA, CDR2 YSLEER. The V and J ends lost 0 bases and 4 bases respectively, with 16 bases between them. This chain's CDR3 is CASSQELHFAAYEQYF. CDR3 sequence (DNA): TGCGCCAGCAGCCAAGAGCTGCACTTCGCCGCATACGAGCAGTACTTC.

CDR3 nucleotide sequence: TGTGCCAGCAGCTACCGACAGAAGTACAATGAGCAGTTCTTC. Translating gives CASSYRQKYNEQFF. The chain combines TRBV7-8 with TRBJ2-1, with D maybe TRBD1 (5 bases). The germline gives CDR1 SGHVS, CDR2 FQNEAQ. The V end lost 4 bases, the J end lost 4 bases, and 11 bases lay between the germline ends. This CDR3 has 14 residues.

This clone was seen a single time. The rearrangement links TRBV5-4 to TRBJ1-1; TRBD1 matches at 7 bases. V lost 3 bases and J lost 7; bases outside the gene matches: 15. The germline gives CDR1 SGHNT, CDR2 YYREEE (reference sequence). The CDR3 length is 16 residues. CDR3 residues: CASSSFLTGKNGEAFF. CDR3 DNA: TGTGCCAGCAGCTCTTTCCTGACAGGGAAGAACGGTGAAGCTTTCTTT.